These 20 T cell receptor beta chains share one sample of origin, sequenced in a study of identical twins. TCRdb re-called the 5' RACE reads through MiXCR, storing one row per CDR3 protein. The sample comprises hundreds of thousands of distinct CDR3 sequences, about 24% of which are singletons, and about 2.9% rests with the top ten. The same sample was also studied in work on T cells expressing NK-cell markers.

The sample consisted of CD4+ T cells sorted from blood. All receptors derive from a woman in her late teens or twenties in good health.

This clonotype turned up a few times. This rearrangement joins TRBV10-3 to TRBJ2-5; possibly TRBD1 for D (5 bases). Germline V gives CDR1 ENHRY, CDR2 SYGVKD. The CDR3 runs to 13 residues. Trimming took 6 bases from V and 1 from J, leaving 9 bases between them. This CDR3 reads CAISDSLQETQYF. CDR3 nucleotide sequence: TGTGCCATCAGCGACAGCCTCCAAGAGACCCAGTACTTC.

The chain recombines TRBV7-9 with TRBJ2-2; no clear D. The V end was cut by 7 bases, the J end by 4 bases, with 16 bases between. The CDR3 is made up of 15 amino acids. Germline V gene sequence: CDR1 SEHNR, CDR2 FQNEAQ (reference sequence). The CDR3 loop reads CASNPNGGFTGELFF. CDR3 nucleotides: TGTGCCAGCAACCCAAACGGCGGATTCACCGGGGAGCTGTTTTTT.

V gene TRBV10-3 combines with J gene TRBJ2-7, with D hard to call. This CDR3 is 11 amino acids long. Trimming pared 6 bases from V and 0 bases from J, leaving 3 bases between. The germline CDR1 and CDR2 sequences are ENHRY and SYGVKD. This chain's CDR3 is CAISHSYEQYF. The CDR3 DNA sequence: TGTGCCATCAGCCACTCCTACGAGCAGTACTTC.

This clonotype was counted a few times. This chain joins TRBV12-3 or TRBV12-4 and TRBJ2-7, with 9 bases aligning to TRBD2. The CDR3 has 14 amino acids. Trimming at V came to 3 bases and at J to 6 bases, leaving 6 bases not matched to a gene. The CDR3 coding sequence is TGTGCCAGCAGTTTTTCTGGGCGGGAGGGCGAGCAGTACTTC. It is translated as CASSFSGREGEQYF.

This chain uses TRBV20-1 with TRBJ2-7; TRBD1 is a possible D gene (6 bases). Trimming took 0 bases from V and 0 from J, leaving 12 bases between them. Germline V gene sequence: CDR1 DFQATT, CDR2 SNEGSKA (reference sequence). The CDR3 contains 15 residues. CDR3 sequence reads: CSARDSGASSYEQYF. The CDR3 nucleotides read TGCAGTGCTAGAGATTCAGGGGCGAGCTCCTACGAGCAGTACTTC.

This clonotype has only a few counts. The V gene is TRBV3-1, the J gene TRBJ2-7, with a weak D call TRBD2 (6 bases). Germline lookup yields CDR1 LGHDT and CDR2 YNNKEL (reference sequence). Trimming took 8 bases from V and 3 from J, leaving 14 bases between them. The CDR3 is 13 residues long. CDR3 sequence: CASSRGGNYEQYF. The CDR3 DNA sequence: TGTGCCAGCTCCCGGGGCGGGAACTACGAGCAGTACTTC.

There are a few counts of this clonotype. The chain recombines TRBV7-9 with TRBJ1-1; 7 bases line up with TRBD1. J gave up 7 bases and V 6 bases, and 8 bases lay outside the gene matches. The CDR3 spans 13 residues. Germline assignment: CDR1 SEHNR and CDR2 FQNEAQ (reference sequence). The DNA of the CDR3 is TGTGCCAGCAGGGTCACAGGGGACGGTGAAGCTTTCTTT. It codes for CASRVTGDGEAFF.

This clonotype has a handful of counts. This sequence joins TRBV20-1 and TRBJ2-5; the D is unclear. Deletions cut 6 bases from V and 5 bases from J, with 13 bases between. The germline V gene encodes CDR1 DFQATT and CDR2 SNEGSKA (reference sequence). This CDR3 is 12 amino acids long. CDR3 loop: CSARSRRETQYF. In nucleotides, the CDR3 is TGCAGTGCAAGGTCACGACGGGAGACCCAGTACTTC.

This rearrangement joins TRBV12-5 to TRBJ2-1, with 8 bases aligning to TRBD1. The CDR3 contains 16 residues. Germline lookup yields CDR1 LGHNT and CDR2 FRNRAP. With 5 bases clipped from V and 1 base from J, the junction kept 7 bases outside the gene matches. CDR3 sequence: CASGSSTGDSYNEQFF. CDR3 DNA: TGTGCTAGTGGTAGTTCGACAGGGGATTCCTACAATGAGCAGTTCTTC. Based on the CDR3 plus reference TRBV12-5 and TRBJ2-1, the full variable domain is DARVTQTPRHKVTEMGQEVTMRCQPILGHNTVFWYRQTMMQGLELLAYFRNRAPLDDSGMPKDRFSAEMPDATLATLKIQPSEPRDSAVYFCASGSSTGDSYNEQFFGPGTRLTVL.

This clonotype was counted at least ten times. V usage is TRBV3-1 and J usage is TRBJ1-1; unclear D gene. Per the germline V gene, CDR1 is LGHDT and CDR2 is YNNKEL (reference sequence). Trimming took 0 bases from V and 0 from J, leaving 5 bases between them. The CDR3 length is 14 residues. CDR3: CASSQDSLNTEAFF. For the CDR3, the DNA is TGTGCCAGCAGCCAAGACAGCTTGAACACTGAAGCTTTCTTT.

This clonotype has a handful of counts. This chain links TRBV10-1 with TRBJ1-1, with no clear D. CDR1 is WNHNN and CDR2 is SYGVQD in the germline V gene (reference sequence). Trimming removed 11 bases at V and 0 bases at J, with 13 bases between. The CDR3 is made up of 13 amino acids. The CDR3 sequence: CAWYFMLNTEAFF. For the CDR3, the DNA is TGCGCCTGGTATTTTATGTTGAACACTGAAGCTTTCTTT.

This clonotype appeared a few times. This chain connects TRBV5-6 to TRBJ1-1; the D gene is possibly TRBD1 (6 bases). V was cut by 4 bases and J by 4 bases, with 17 bases left in between. The CDR3 extends over 15 amino acids. Looked up from germline, CDR1 is SGHDT and CDR2 is YYEEEE. The CDR3 nucleotides read TGTGCCAGCAGCCGTGAGGGGGTACGTGGCACTGAAGCTTTCTTT. Translated, it gives CASSREGVRGTEAFF. The full variable domain, rest sourced from reference TRBV5-6 and TRBJ1-1, is DAGVTQSPTHLIKTRGQQVTLRCSPKSGHDTVSWYQQALGQGPQFIFQYYEEEERQRGNFPDRFSGHQFPNYSSELNVNALLLGDSALYLCASSREGVRGTEAFFGQGTRLTVV.

The J gene is TRBJ2-1, the V gene TRBV5-5; TRBD1 matches at 7 bases. The CDR3 spans 15 residues. Germline CDR1 reads SGHKS; CDR2 reads YYEKEE (reference sequence). The trim removed 4 bases at V and 2 bases at J, leaving 6 bases unmatched. CDR3 sequence: CASSTGTATYNEQFF. CDR3 nucleotides: TGTGCCAGCAGCACCGGGACAGCCACCTACAATGAGCAGTTCTTC.

This chain connects TRBV5-1 to TRBJ2-7; D remains ambiguous. There are 13 residues in the CDR3. Germline V gene sequence: CDR1 SGHRS, CDR2 YFSETQ. V lost 4 bases and J 4 bases, leaving 12 bases between the germline ends. As DNA, the CDR3 is TGCGCCAGCAGCGAGGTAAGCGCGTACGAGCAGTACTTC. This translates into CASSEVSAYEQYF.

This sequence joins TRBV29-1 and TRBJ1-1, with TRBD1 as a possible D gene (5 bases). The germline V gene has CDR1 SQVTM and CDR2 ANQGSEA. The V and J ends lost 4 bases and 4 bases respectively, with 7 bases between them. CDR3 length equals 11 residues. The DNA of the CDR3 is TGCAGCGTTGCAGGGATCACTGAAGCTTTCTTT. It is translated as CSVAGITEAFF.

V is TRBV7-2 and J is TRBJ2-7; D uncertain. The CDR3 length is 13 residues. V lost 2 bases to trimming and J lost 0 bases, with 5 bases between them. CDR1 and CDR2 from the germline V gene are SGHTA and FQGNSA. This chain's CDR3 is CASSLKISYEQYF. The CDR3 coding sequence is TGTGCCAGCAGCTTAAAAATCTCCTACGAGCAGTACTTC.

The table lists this clonotype with a few counts. This chain links TRBV18 with TRBJ2-5; D unclear. V lost 6 bases and J 5 bases, leaving 13 bases between the germline ends. This CDR3 has 13 amino acids. CDR1 is KGHSH, CDR2 LQKENI, per germline. The CDR3 loop reads CASSPAPWETQYF. CDR3 bases: TGTGCCAGCTCCCCGGCCCCCTGGGAGACCCAGTACTTC.

This clonotype was counted between two and nine times. The CDR3 DNA is TGTGCCAGCAGCCGCCTCGGGACAATAACCGGGGAGCTGTTTTTT. Its translation: CASSRLGTITGELFF. The J gene is TRBJ2-2, the V gene TRBV7-8; maybe TRBD1 (6 bases). V gave up 5 bases and J gave up 5 bases, with 15 bases separating them. The germline V gene has CDR1 SGHVS and CDR2 FQNEAQ. The CDR3 is 15 amino acids.

This clonotype has a handful of counts. This chain joins TRBV19 and TRBJ2-7; perhaps D is TRBD1 or TRBD2 (5 bases each). Germline V gene sequence: CDR1 LNHDA, CDR2 SQIVND (reference sequence). V lost 7 bases and J lost 2, with 15 bases in between. CDR3 length: 14 amino acids. The CDR3 DNA reads as TGTGCCAGTAACGCCGGGACCCCAACCTACGAGCAGTACTTC. It yields the protein CASNAGTPTYEQYF.

This clonotype turned up a few times. This chain uses TRBV20-1 with TRBJ1-6; no firm D call. There are 13 residues in the CDR3. CDR1 and CDR2 from the germline V gene are DFQATT and SNEGSKA (reference sequence). V was clipped by 2 bases and J by 10 bases, with 12 bases between them. CDR3 DNA sequence: TGCAGTGCTAGACCCTTTGAGGAGTCACCCCTCCACTTT. Residues: CSARPFEESPLHF.